One sample yielded the 22 T cell receptor beta chains listed below, sequenced in a study of identical twins. TCRdb reanalysed the 5' RACE reads using MiXCR and keeps one entry per CDR3 protein. The table records about 100,000 distinct CDR3 sequences, 5.9% of them present only once. The source material was memory T cells sorted from blood. The receptors shown here come from a woman aged 50 to 60 in good health.

This clonotype turned up a few times. The chain uses TRBV5-1 and TRBJ2-1; D is unclear. The CDR3 is 12 amino acids. Trimming took off 4 bases at V and 6 bases at J, with 8 bases between the two ends. Germline V gene sequence: CDR1 SGHRS, CDR2 YFSETQ. For the CDR3, the DNA is TGCGCCAGCAGCCCTACACCCAATGAGCAGTTCTTC. Translated: CASSPTPNEQFF.

This clonotype was seen repeatedly, ten times or more. The genes are TRBV20-1 and TRBJ2-3; 10 bases fit TRBD2. With 6 bases clipped from V and 6 bases from J, the junction kept 9 bases outside the gene matches. The CDR3 loop spans 14 amino acids. Germline-derived CDR1 and CDR2 are DFQATT and SNEGSKA (reference sequence). CDR3 DNA: TGCAGTGCCGGAAAAGCGGGAGGGCAGGATACGCAGTATTTT. This encodes CSAGKAGGQDTQYF.

This clonotype was recorded many times. This chain joins TRBV5-6 and TRBJ2-4; D gene unclear. This CDR3 has 16 residues. Trimming left V 0 bases short and J 4 bases short, with 14 bases between. Germline V gene lookup returns CDR1 SGHDT and CDR2 YYEEEE. CDR3: CASSLDSGLKKNIQYF. CDR3 nucleotides: TGTGCCAGCAGCTTGGACTCAGGCTTAAAGAAAAACATTCAGTACTTC.

This clonotype was seen at least ten times. The chain links TRBV29-1 to TRBJ2-1, with D perhaps assigned TRBD1 or TRBD2 (5 bases each). CDR1 is SQVTM, CDR2 ANQGSEA, per germline. This CDR3 region has 15 residues. Trimming took off 4 bases at V and 1 base at J, with 14 bases between the two ends. The CDR3 protein is CSVALGGRSYNEQFF. CDR3 in DNA: TGCAGCGTTGCCCTTGGGGGAAGATCCTACAATGAGCAGTTCTTC.

This clonotype has just a few counts. The chain carries TRBV14 and TRBJ2-1, with D maybe TRBD2 (5 bases). CDR3 length equals 18 residues. CDR1 is SGHDN and CDR2 is FVKESK in the germline V gene. Trimming removed 4 bases at V and 8 bases at J, with 27 bases between. The CDR3 loop is CASSRFPPIASRADEQFF. For the CDR3, the DNA is TGTGCCAGCAGCCGATTCCCCCCAATAGCGTCCCGGGCGGATGAGCAGTTCTTC.

A note on this clonotype: Given a much more abundant clone one base away, this may be a read error. V and J are TRBV29-1 and TRBJ1-1; TRBD1 agrees at 9 bases. V trimming: 8 bases; J trimming: 9 bases; junction bases outside the gene matches: 10. The CDR3 has 12 residues. Germline V gene sequence: CDR1 SQVTM, CDR2 ANQGSEA. The CDR3 reads CSIRPGTGKAFF. The CDR3 nucleotides read TGCAGCATCCGTCCCGGGACAGGGAAAGCTTTCTTT.

This clonotype was observed at least ten times. V usage is TRBV3-1 and J usage is TRBJ2-7; the D is unclear. CDR1 LGHDT and CDR2 YNNKEL come from the germline V gene (reference sequence). Trimming removed 5 bases from V and 0 bases from J, with 11 bases in between. This CDR3 has 14 residues. The CDR3 sequence is CASSFGSSSYEQYV. The CDR3 nucleotides are TGTGCCAGCAGCTTTGGGTCGAGCTCCTACGAGCAGTACGTC.

In this sample, this clonotype turned up a few times. The chain links TRBV20-1 to TRBJ2-5; TRBD2 agrees at 7 bases. The CDR3 totals 14 residues. With 6 bases clipped from V and 2 bases from J, the junction kept 9 bases outside the gene matches. CDR1 and CDR2 from the germline V gene are DFQATT and SNEGSKA (reference sequence). The CDR3 here is CSASGVTLQETQYF. In DNA form, the CDR3 reads TGCAGTGCCAGCGGGGTGACACTACAAGAGACCCAGTACTTC.

The chain employs TRBV6-1 and TRBJ2-5; D unresolved. Germline V CDR1 and CDR2: MNHNS, SASEGT. With 4 bases removed from V and 4 bases from J, the gap between germline ends came to 10 bases. CDR3 size: 13 residues. This CDR3 is CASSGTNLETQYF. CDR3 in DNA: TGTGCCAGCAGTGGCACAAATTTAGAGACCCAGTACTTC.

This clonotype has at least ten counts. The V call is TRBV12-3 or TRBV12-4, the J call TRBJ2-1, with 9 positions matching TRBD1. The CDR3 has 13 residues. With 5 bases clipped from V and 7 bases from J, the junction kept 3 bases outside the gene matches. CDR3 region: CASSIGTGNEQFF. Here the CDR3 DNA reads TGTGCCAGCAGTATCGGGACAGGGAATGAGCAGTTCTTC.

This clonotype was seen more than once but under ten times. The V and J genes are TRBV11-3 and TRBJ1-1, with TRBD1 matching 8 bases. This CDR3 is 13 amino acids long. Per germline, CDR1 SGHNT and CDR2 YENEEA. The V segment lost 8 bases and the J segment 3 bases; nucleotides outside the gene matches: 5. The CDR3 coding sequence is TGTGCCAGCGTCGGACAGGGTTACACTGAAGCTTTCTTT. Its translation: CASVGQGYTEAFF.

At least ten counts were recorded for this clonotype. The V and J genes are TRBV10-2 and TRBJ2-7; 8 bases fit TRBD2. Germline lookup yields CDR1 WSHSY and CDR2 SAAADI. J was trimmed by 8 bases and V by 0 bases; bases with no gene match: 9. The CDR3 contains 15 residues. CDR3 residues: CASSESILAEGKQYF. In DNA form, the CDR3 reads TGCGCCAGCAGTGAGTCAATACTAGCGGAGGGGAAGCAGTACTTC.

As for this clonotype: Being one base from a much bigger clone, this may be a read error. V and J are TRBV6-1 and TRBJ2-1, with 9 bases that match TRBD2. The CDR3 extends over 18 amino acids. Germline V gene sequence: CDR1 MNHNS, CDR2 SASEGT. Trimming at V came to 1 base and at J to 7 bases, leaving 14 bases not matched to a gene. This CDR3 is CASSEGRVAGVHRNEQFF. CDR3 nucleotides: TGTGCCAGCAGTGAAGGAAGGGTAGCGGGAGTTCATCGGAATGAGCAGTTCTTC.

This clonotype came up a few times. This chain links TRBV9 with TRBJ2-5; D is possibly TRBD2 (6 bases). The germline CDR1 and CDR2 sequences are SGDLS and YYNGEE. The CDR3 has 14 amino acids. V was cut by 7 bases and J by 3 bases, with 16 bases left in between. The CDR3, as DNA: TGTGCCAGCGCGCGGGGAGGCACCAAAGAGACCCAGTACTTC. It specifies CASARGGTKETQYF.

This clonotype turned up a few times. J is TRBJ2-7 and V is TRBV11-1; D might be TRBD1 (6 bases). V gave up 2 bases and J gave up 2 bases, with 10 bases separating them. This CDR3 has 14 amino acids. Germline V lookup: CDR1 SGHAT, CDR2 FQDESV (reference sequence). As DNA, the CDR3 is TGTGCCAGCAGCTTAAGCCACAGGGCCTACGAGCAGTACTTC. This translates into CASSLSHRAYEQYF.

This clonotype has at least ten counts. J is TRBJ2-7 and V is TRBV21-1. TRBV21-1 is a recognized pseudogene. The CDR3 consists of 13 residues. DNA for the CDR3: TGTGCCAGCAGCCAGCGGGAGCCCTACGAGCAGTACTTC. It encodes CASSQREPYEQYF.

A few counts support this clonotype. The genes are TRBV6-1 and TRBJ2-4; 10 bases align to TRBD2. The CDR3 consists of 15 residues. Germline CDR1 is MNHNS and CDR2 is SASEGT. With 9 bases clipped from V and 0 bases from J, the junction kept 5 bases outside the gene matches. This CDR3 reads CASLAGGIAKNIQYF. CDR3 nucleotides: TGTGCCAGTTTAGCGGGAGGAATAGCCAAAAACATTCAGTACTTC.

This clonotype came up many times. The chain links TRBV20-1 to TRBJ2-1, with 8 bases fitting TRBD2. Unmatched junction bases numbered 6, after V lost 1 base and J lost 7 bases. Germline lookup yields CDR1 DFQATT and CDR2 SNEGSKA (reference sequence). This CDR3 is 14 amino acids long. This CDR3 reads CSARVSGRLNEQFF. The CDR3 nucleotides are TGCAGTGCTAGAGTGAGCGGGAGATTAAATGAGCAGTTCTTC.

This clonotype was counted many times. The chain joins TRBV12-3 or TRBV12-4 to TRBJ2-5; D ambiguous. The CDR3 has 12 residues. With 7 bases removed from V and 5 bases from J, the gap between germline ends came to 11 bases. The CDR3 loop is CASTLNAETQYF. CDR3 coding DNA: TGTGCCAGCACCCTGAACGCGGAGACCCAGTACTTC.

The V call is TRBV5-5, the J call TRBJ2-4; 9 positions agree with TRBD1. Germline CDR1 reads SGHKS; CDR2 reads YYEKEE (reference sequence). V gave up 1 base and J gave up 8 bases; unmatched junction bases: 7. The CDR3 contains 15 residues. The CDR3, as DNA: TGTGCCAGCAGCTTGACGGGGACAGGGTTTGACATTCAGTACTTC. Residues: CASSLTGTGFDIQYF.

This clonotype was observed a few times. The genes are TRBV20-1 and TRBJ1-6, with 8 bases lining up with TRBD1. V gave up 6 bases and J gave up 9 bases; unmatched junction bases: 13. CDR1 and CDR2 from the germline V gene are DFQATT and SNEGSKA (reference sequence). The CDR3 contains 15 residues. The CDR3 region is CSARGTGEGSSPLHF. For the CDR3, the DNA is TGCAGTGCCCGGGGGACAGGCGAAGGGAGTTCACCCCTCCACTTT.

This clonotype was seen ten or more times. This sequence joins TRBV18 and TRBJ2-1; 9 bases are shared with TRBD1. The junction had 10 bases not matched to a gene; V was cut back by 6 bases and J by 7 bases. The length of the CDR3 is 15 residues. Germline CDR1 KGHSH, CDR2 LQKENI. The CDR3 bases are TGTGCCAGCTCGCGGGAAACAGGGGGCTTAAATGAGCAGTTCTTC. Protein sequence: CASSRETGGLNEQFF.